Shown below are 4 T cell receptor beta chains from a single sample sequenced in a study of T cell responses to AZD1222 COVID-19 vaccine. Data came from immunoSEQ multiplex PCR; TCRdb stores just in-frame clones and leaves some out. The sample lists some 120,000 clones; 85% to 95% were seen once. Sequencing was performed on peripheral blood, taken 28 days after the second AZD1222 dose. The receptors shown here come from an adult who received the AZD1222 COVID-19 vaccine.

The chain joins TRBV7-9 to TRBJ1-1; no clear D gene. CDR3 size: 13 residues. Trimming pared 5 bases from V and 0 bases from J, leaving 7 bases between. The germline V gene encodes CDR1 SEHNR and CDR2 FQNEAQ (reference sequence). The CDR3 bases are TGTGCCAGCAGCCTTACCATGAACACTGAAGCTTTCTTT. This translates into CASSLTMNTEAFF. The whole variable domain, filled in from reference TRBV7-9 and TRBJ1-1, reads DTGVSQNPRHKITKRGQNVTFRCDPISEHNRLYWYRQTLGQGPEFLTYFQNEAQLEKSRLLSDRFSAERPKGSFSTLEIQRTEQGDSAMYLCASSLTMNTEAFFGQGTRLTVV.

The rearrangement joins TRBV6-5 to TRBJ1-2; D is perhaps TRBD1 (6 bases). The CDR3 extends over 14 amino acids. The ends were cut back, 6 bases at V and 5 bases at J, with 16 bases in the middle. Germline assignment: CDR1 MNHEY and CDR2 SVGAGI. CDR3 loop: CASSPPGHRYGYTF. The DNA of the CDR3 is TGTGCCAGCAGCCCCCCGGGACACCGATATGGCTACACCTTC.

The chain couples TRBV6-5 to TRBJ2-7; possibly TRBD2 for D (6 bases). Germline V lookup: CDR1 MNHEY, CDR2 SVGAGI. V lost 6 bases to trimming and J lost 4 bases, with 13 bases between them. The CDR3 length is 13 residues. CDR3 amino acids: CASRPLGSYEQYF. CDR3 bases: TGTGCCAGCAGACCTCTCGGGAGTTACGAGCAGTACTTC.

The chain is built from TRBV4-2 and TRBJ2-1; D may be TRBD2 (5 bases). V lost 4 bases, J lost 6 bases, and 13 bases lay in between. The CDR3 runs to 14 residues. The V gene's germline CDR1 is LGHNA and CDR2 YNFKEQ. The CDR3 DNA reads as TGTGCCAGCAGCCCCAAGGATAGCGTCAATGAGCAGTTCTTC. Protein sequence: CASSPKDSVNEQFF.